These 10 T cell receptor beta chains originate from one sample sequenced in a study of neurological immune-mediated disorders. TCRdb re-analysed the 5' RACE reads in MiXCR, keeping a single row per CDR3 protein. This table has roughly 60,000 distinct CDR3 sequences, roughly 4.8% appearing once. The sample comprised PBMCs. These receptors were taken from a woman between 50 and 59 years old with multiple sclerosis.

The V and J genes are TRBV3-1 and TRBJ1-1; D gene uncertain. V was shortened by 2 bases and J by 7 bases, with 11 bases between the two germline ends. Germline V gene sequence: CDR1 LGHDT, CDR2 YNNKEL (reference sequence). CDR3 length equals 13 residues. The CDR3 region is CASSQFRWGEAFF. The CDR3 DNA reads as TGTGCCAGCAGCCAATTCCGGTGGGGTGAAGCTTTCTTT.

This clonotype was found many times. The J gene is TRBJ1-6, the V gene TRBV20-1; D possibly corresponds to TRBD1 (5 bases). In germline, CDR1 is DFQATT, CDR2 SNEGSKA (reference sequence). This CDR3 is 13 amino acids long. Trimming left V 6 bases short and J 10 bases short, with 16 bases between. Written as DNA, the CDR3 is TGCAGTGCCAATCAGGGTGTGGAATCACCCCTCCACTTT. This gives the protein CSANQGVESPLHF.

Ten or more counts support this clonotype. The chain recombines TRBV5-1 with TRBJ2-5, with a possible D match to TRBD2 (5 bases). Per germline, CDR1 SGHRS and CDR2 YFSETQ. Trimming pared 2 bases from V and 3 bases from J, leaving 14 bases between. The CDR3 extends over 15 amino acids. CDR3 protein: CASSLSGYNKETQYF. CDR3 in DNA: TGCGCCAGCAGCTTATCGGGGTACAACAAAGAGACCCAGTACTTC.

This chain uses TRBV7-2 with TRBJ2-7, with D perhaps TRBD2 (6 bases). Germline CDR1 reads SGHTA; CDR2 reads FQGNSA. V lost 3 bases and J lost 6, with 9 bases in between. The CDR3 totals 12 residues. The CDR3 coding sequence is TGTGCCAGCAGCTTCGGGGGAACCGAGCAGTACTTC. As protein: CASSFGGTEQYF.

This clonotype turned up a few times. The chain is built from TRBV12-3 or TRBV12-4 and TRBJ1-1; maybe TRBD1 (6 bases). The CDR3 is 11 amino acids. V was clipped by 1 base and J by 9 bases, with 6 bases between them. The CDR3 DNA follows: TGTGCCAGCAGTTTAGGGGACAAAGCTTTCTTT. It specifies CASSLGDKAFF.

In its sample, this clonotype was seen many times. This rearrangement joins TRBV10-3 to TRBJ2-3; D gene ambiguous. Germline assignment: CDR1 ENHRY and CDR2 SYGVKD. The CDR3 has 14 residues. The germline V and J ends were trimmed by 0 bases and 3 bases, with 7 bases remaining between them. CDR3 residues: CAISESTRTDTQYF. The CDR3 DNA sequence: TGTGCCATCAGTGAGTCGACGAGGACAGATACGCAGTATTTT.

V gene TRBV20-1 combines with J gene TRBJ2-3; 8 bases are a match to TRBD2. The CDR3 spans 14 residues. From germline, CDR1 is DFQATT and CDR2 SNEGSKA (reference sequence). Trimming removed 7 bases from V and 4 bases from J; junction bases left unmatched: 10. The CDR3 region is CSVSLTSGADTQYF. The DNA for the CDR3 is TGCAGTGTATCCCTCACTAGCGGCGCAGATACGCAGTATTTT.

This clonotype appeared many times. This chain uses TRBV5-1 with TRBJ1-1; D remains unclear. The V end lost 6 bases, the J end lost 1 base, and 10 bases lay between the germline ends. Germline loops: CDR1 SGHRS, CDR2 YFSETQ. This CDR3 has 13 residues. The CDR3 coding sequence is TGCGCCAGCAAATTGAGGGAGAACACTGAAGCTTTCTTT. Translated: CASKLRENTEAFF.

The chain carries TRBV12-3 or TRBV12-4 and TRBJ1-1; maybe TRBD1 (5 bases). The CDR3 extends over 13 amino acids. Trimming shortened V by 7 bases and J by 4 bases, and 13 bases separated the two germline ends. This CDR3 reads CASTGMKSTEAFF. For the CDR3, the DNA is TGTGCCAGCACAGGGATGAAGAGCACTGAAGCTTTCTTT.

V is TRBV5-1 and J is TRBJ2-7, with 7 positions matching TRBD2. CDR1 is SGHRS and CDR2 is YFSETQ in the germline V gene. V lost 4 bases, J lost 7 bases, and 8 bases stayed unmatched. There are 13 residues in the CDR3. The DNA for the CDR3 is TGCGCCAGCAGCGCCCTTACTAGCGCGGAGCAGTACTTC. It specifies CASSALTSAEQYF.